Below, 21 T cell receptor beta chains from the same sample are listed, as sequenced in a study of cytomegalovirus exposure and HLA in healthy donors (dated by TCRdb to 2015 to 2018). Libraries were constructed by the immunoSEQ multiplex PCR assay. A mixture of 60 forward primers for TCR Vbeta segments and 13 reverse primers for TCR Jbeta segments was used in the multiplex PCR. In TCRdb, the immuneACCESS table is reduced to in-frame sequences with V and J assigned. These tables do not hold every clone; where another copy was compared, an unresolved V gene accounts for under half, and the others remain unexplained. This sample gives some 120,000 clones in total; less than 70% of them show up just once. In total, the top ten clones hold 2% to 2.5% of the sample. The sequenced material came from PBMCs. These receptors all stem from a woman aged 30 to 39 in good health and CMV-seronegative.

This rearrangement joins TRBV30 to TRBJ1-5; 7 positions match TRBD1. Trimming cost V 4 bases and J 3 bases; bases outside gene matches: 9. The CDR3 spans 15 residues. From germline, CDR1 is GTSNPN and CDR2 SVGIG (reference sequence). The DNA for the CDR3 is TGTGCCTGGAATTTCAGGGGGTTTAACAATCAGCCCCAGCATTTT. It specifies CAWNFRGFNNQPQHF.

This clone was seen a few times. The genes are TRBV9 and TRBJ1-1; 10 bases match TRBD1. CDR1 is SGDLS, CDR2 YYNGEE, per germline. Trimming removed 0 bases from V and 4 bases from J; junction bases left unmatched: 6. The CDR3 consists of 16 residues. Written as DNA, the CDR3 is TGTGCCAGCAGCGTAGCTCCGGGACAGGGGATCACTGAAGCTTTCTTT. Translating gives CASSVAPGQGITEAFF.

The genes are TRBV19 and TRBJ2-1; 9 bases align to TRBD2. Trimming at V came to 1 base and at J to 4 bases, leaving 5 bases not matched to a gene. There are 16 residues in the CDR3. Germline values: CDR1 LNHDA, CDR2 SQIVND (reference sequence). CDR3 sequence (DNA): TGTGCCAGTAGTATAGGCGGAGCGGGGGGATACAATGAGCAGTTCTTC. This sequence encodes CASSIGGAGGYNEQFF.

The V and J genes are TRBV5-1 and TRBJ2-1, with a weak D call TRBD2 (6 bases). V shed 4 bases and J shed 1 base, with 12 bases lying between them. This CDR3 is 15 amino acids long. Germline V gene data show CDR1 as SGHRS and CDR2 as YFSETQ. CDR3 amino acids: CASSPGSTSYNEQFF. The CDR3 bases are TGCGCCAGCAGCCCCGGGAGTACGTCCTACAATGAGCAGTTCTTC.

The chain couples TRBV7-2 to TRBJ1-2, with TRBD1 as a possible D gene (6 bases). Germline CDR1 reads SGHTA; CDR2 reads FQGNSA. Trimming pared 7 bases from V and 4 bases from J, leaving 13 bases between. CDR3 size: 13 residues. CDR3 DNA sequence: TGTGCCAGCACTTCACAGGGCACCTATGGCTACACCTTC. It encodes CASTSQGTYGYTF.

The chain joins TRBV5-4 to TRBJ1-1; D gene ambiguous. The CDR3 sequence is 15 residues long. V was cut by 4 bases and J by 0 bases, with 13 bases left in between. The V gene's germline CDR1 is SGHNT and CDR2 YYREEE (reference sequence). DNA of the CDR3: TGTGCCAGCAGCGACCGGGAACAGATGAACACTGAAGCTTTCTTT. Translated: CASSDREQMNTEAFF.

This clone was found a few times. The chain recombines TRBV10-1 with TRBJ1-1, with 7 bases aligning to TRBD1. V was pared by 4 bases and J by 5 bases, with 4 bases of the junction left unmatched. The CDR3 contains 13 residues. Per the germline V gene, CDR1 is WNHNN and CDR2 is SYGVQD (reference sequence). The CDR3 DNA is TGCGCCAGCAGTGGTACGACAGGGACTGAAGCTTTCTTT. Protein product: CASSGTTGTEAFF.

The V call is TRBV25-1, the J call TRBJ1-4, with 7 bases that match TRBD1. J was trimmed by 3 bases and V by 5 bases; bases with no gene match: 6. The germline CDR1 and CDR2 sequences are MGHDK and SYGVNS. The CDR3 has 15 amino acids. This CDR3 is CASSNPGQSNEKLFF. In nucleotides, the CDR3 is TGTGCCAGCAGTAACCCGGGACAGTCTAATGAAAAACTGTTTTTT.

Comment on this clone: This sample also contains other DNA sequences that code for the same CDR3. The chain combines TRBV5-1 with TRBJ2-1; a possible D gene is TRBD2 (6 bases). V dropped 0 bases and J dropped 3 bases, with 10 bases sitting between them. The CDR3 is 15 residues long. Germline loops: CDR1 SGHRS, CDR2 YFSETQ. CDR3 in amino acids: CASSLAGEGYNEQFF. The DNA of the CDR3 is TGCGCCAGCAGCTTGGCGGGAGAAGGCTACAATGAGCAGTTCTTC.

The chain uses TRBV11-2 and TRBJ2-5, with TRBD2 identical over 7 bases. The CDR3 loop spans 13 amino acids. The junction had 3 bases not matched to a gene; V was cut back by 4 bases and J by 4 bases. The germline CDR1 and CDR2 sequences are SGHAT and FQNNGV. CDR3 loop: CASSWGGRETQYF. The CDR3 nucleotides are TGTGCCAGCAGCTGGGGAGGGAGAGAGACCCAGTACTTC.

The chain joins TRBV30 to TRBJ2-1; D is possibly TRBD1 (6 bases). CDR1 is GTSNPN, CDR2 SVGIG, per germline (reference sequence). Trimming removed 2 bases at V and 9 bases at J, with 17 bases between. The CDR3 is made up of 14 amino acids. In DNA, the CDR3 is TGTGCCTGGAGTAGAGGGGGTTCACTTAGTGAGCAGTTCTTC. It specifies CAWSRGGSLSEQFF.

This chain joins TRBV7-9 and TRBJ1-4, with 9 bases lining up with TRBD1. CDR3 length equals 14 residues. Germline V CDR1 and CDR2: SEHNR, FQNEAQ (reference sequence). The J segment lost 10 bases and the V segment lost 5 bases, leaving 8 bases of the junction unmatched. CDR3 loop: CASSPRDREGKLFF. The CDR3 coding sequence is TGTGCCAGCAGCCCCCGGGACAGGGAGGGAAAACTGTTTTTT.

The rearrangement uses TRBV7-2 and TRBJ2-3, with 13 bases that match TRBD2. CDR1 is SGHTA and CDR2 is FQGNSA in the germline V gene. Unmatched junction bases numbered 8, after V lost 4 bases and J lost 7 bases. This CDR3 spans 16 amino acids. The CDR3 reads CASSSSGLAGVNTQYF. The CDR3 coding sequence is TGTGCCAGCAGCTCGTCAGGACTAGCGGGAGTTAATACGCAGTATTTT.

The chain combines TRBV27 with TRBJ2-7, with 8 positions matching TRBD2. This CDR3 contains 13 residues. From germline, CDR1 is MNHEY and CDR2 SMNVEV (reference sequence). The trim removed 4 bases at V and 2 bases at J, leaving 1 base unmatched. The CDR3 coding sequence is TGTGCCAGCAGTTCAGCGGGAGCCTACGAGCAGTACTTC. This encodes CASSSAGAYEQYF.

The chain joins TRBV14 to TRBJ2-1; 9 bases agree with TRBD2. Germline trimming cut 0 bases from V and 3 bases from J; bases unmatched to any gene: 9. CDR3 length equals 18 residues. Looked up from germline, CDR1 is SGHDN and CDR2 is FVKESK. CDR3 sequence (DNA): TGTGCCAGCAGCCAAGAATCTTGGGTTAGCGGGAGCTACAATGAGCAGTTCTTC. Translating it yields CASSQESWVSGSYNEQFF.

This rearrangement joins TRBV4-1 to TRBJ2-3; 11 nucleotides align to TRBD2. This CDR3 is 17 amino acids long. Germline V gene lookup returns CDR1 MGHRA and CDR2 YSYEKL. With V trimmed by 0 bases and J by 3 bases, 5 bases remained unmatched. The CDR3 DNA reads as TGCGCCAGCAGCCAAGAGTCAGGGACTAGCGGAACAGATACGCAGTATTTT. This translates into CASSQESGTSGTDTQYF.

V is TRBV4-2 and J is TRBJ1-1; TRBD1 aligns across 7 bases. The V gene end was trimmed by 1 base and the J gene end by 2 bases; junction bases not matched to a gene: 10. CDR1 LGHNA and CDR2 YNFKEQ come from the germline V gene. The CDR3 extends over 17 amino acids. This CDR3 is CASSQAEGAIGNTEAFF. The CDR3, as DNA: TGTGCCAGCAGCCAAGCGGAGGGGGCGATCGGAAACACTGAAGCTTTCTTT.

This sequence joins TRBV6-6 and TRBJ1-2; D uncertain. V was trimmed by 0 bases and J by 14 bases, leaving 16 bases between them. The V gene's germline CDR1 is MNHNY and CDR2 SVGAGI (reference sequence). The CDR3 has 13 residues. CDR3 DNA: TGTGCCAGCAGTTACTCAGAAGAGCGCGGGGATACCTTC. This codes for CASSYSEERGDTF.

The gene calls are TRBV27 and TRBJ1-2; 11 nucleotides match TRBD1. The germline V gene encodes CDR1 MNHEY and CDR2 SMNVEV (reference sequence). This CDR3 region has 13 residues. The V and J ends lost 3 bases and 7 bases, in that order; junction bases with no gene match: 1. This CDR3 is CASSFGQGAGYTF. Here the CDR3 DNA reads TGTGCCAGCAGTTTTGGACAGGGGGCTGGCTACACCTTC.

The V call is TRBV7-8, the J call TRBJ2-7; 7 bases fit TRBD1. CDR3 length equals 14 residues. V dropped 4 bases and J dropped 5; count of bases not matched to a gene: 8. The germline CDR1 and CDR2 sequences are SGHVS and FQNEAQ. CDR3 sequence: CASSSRQGTNEQYF. The DNA of the CDR3 is TGTGCCAGCAGCTCTCGACAGGGAACGAACGAGCAGTACTTC.

The chain combines TRBV28 with TRBJ2-3; TRBD2 matches 7 bases. Looked up from germline, CDR1 is MDHEN and CDR2 is SYDVKM. V lost 7 bases to trimming and J lost 2 bases; unmatched junction nucleotides: 9. CDR3 length equals 15 residues. The CDR3 protein is CASTFFSGYTDTQYF. CDR3 sequence (DNA): TGTGCCAGCACCTTCTTTAGCGGGTACACAGATACGCAGTATTTT.